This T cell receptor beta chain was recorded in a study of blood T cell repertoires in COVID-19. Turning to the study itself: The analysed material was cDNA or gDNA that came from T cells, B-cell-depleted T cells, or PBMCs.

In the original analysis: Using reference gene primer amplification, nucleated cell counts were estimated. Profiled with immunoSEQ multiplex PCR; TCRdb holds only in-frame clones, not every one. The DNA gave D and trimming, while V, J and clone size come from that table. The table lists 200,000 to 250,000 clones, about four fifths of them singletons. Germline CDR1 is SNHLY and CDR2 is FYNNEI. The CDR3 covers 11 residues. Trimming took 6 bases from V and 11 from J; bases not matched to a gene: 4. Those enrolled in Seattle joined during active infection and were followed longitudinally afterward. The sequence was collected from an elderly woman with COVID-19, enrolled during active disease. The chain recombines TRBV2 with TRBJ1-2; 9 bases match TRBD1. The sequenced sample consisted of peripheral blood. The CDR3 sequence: CASRLDRGYTF. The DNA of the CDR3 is TGTGCCAGCAGGTTAGACAGGGGGTACACCTTC.